The present TCR beta chain was sequenced within a study of T cell responses to AZD1222 COVID-19 vaccine. Study-level points and caveats: No repertoire was sampled before or during the peak T cell response, only after it. When two AZD1222 doses had been given, Spike-specific TCR breadth and depth rose.

Assay: immunoSEQ multiplex PCR; the TCRdb copy retains only in-frame clones and omits some. The sample contains some 130,000 clones, around 85% of which appear only once. With regard to this clone: Its antigen remains unidentified.

The sequenced sample was peripheral blood, obtained on day 0 of AZD1222 vaccination. This TCR was recovered from an adult in good health.

The CDR3: CASSRDRGHEKLFF. In nucleotides, the CDR3 is TGTGCCAGCAGCCGGGACAGGGGGCATGAAAAACTGTTTTTT. V is TRBV7-2 and J is TRBJ1-4; the match to TRBD1 covers 12 bases. Germline CDR1 SGHTA, CDR2 FQGNSA. V gave up 5 bases and J gave up 6 bases; unmatched junction bases: 1. The CDR3 consists of 14 residues.